This TCR beta chain was captured by sequencing in a study of follicular helper T cells after annual influenza vaccination. Study details: Sampling occurred days 0, 7 and 28 after each influenza vaccination.

Study-wide findings and caveats: Rare clonotypes were missed; only about 9.5-23% of cells gave TCRB. Change in circulating plasmablasts correlated with ICOS+CD38+ cTfh clonality change.

About this clone: The antigen is not known.

Specified time point: 2014-2015 season, 7 days after vaccination. V lost 3 bases and J lost 6; bases outside the gene matches: 7. The CDR3 contains 15 residues. Germline lookup yields CDR1 SGHNT and CDR2 YYREEE (reference sequence). TCRdb's copy holds only in-frame clones and misses some; the assay was immunoSEQ multiplex PCR. The sample has several thousand clones; roughly 85% are singletons. This chain uses TRBV5-4 with TRBJ2-2; 8 nucleotides agree with TRBD2. The TCR originated in an adult who received the influenza vaccine. Sequences were derived from CXCR5+ CD38- circulating T follicular helper cells from blood, sampled 7 days after influenza vaccination. The subset here: circulating Tfh, non-naive CD4+CXCR5+PD-1+ (ICOS+CD38+ or ICOS-CD38-). The CDR3 is CASSYGTSRPGELFF. The CDR3 coding sequence is TGTGCCAGCAGCTACGGGACTAGTCGGCCCGGGGAGCTGTTTTTT.